This is a list of T cell receptor beta chains from one sample in a study of cytomegalovirus exposure and HLA in healthy donors. TCRdb's table, derived via immunoSEQ multiplex PCR, lists solely in-frame clones and lacks some. The sample records some 98,000 clones, around 75% being singletons. Sequencing was carried out using PBMCs. Receptor source: a man between 18 and 29 years old in good health and CMV-seropositive. CDR3s include the opening cysteine and the closing phenylalanine or tryptophan. The D gene is left open where the match is weak. Some rows mark clone size as missing; the rest say once, few, many or name a class of expanded clone.

TRBV19,TRBJ1-6,few,TRBD1,CASTGTVNNSPLHF,TGTGCCAGTACCGGGACAGTCAATAATTCACCCCTCCACTTT
TRBV5-4,TRBJ2-5,.,TRBD1,CASSTSGQGNSLTQYF,TGTGCCAGCAGCACATCGGGACAGGGGAATTCGTTGACCCAGTACTTC
TRBV6-1,TRBJ1-2,.,.,CASMMGAVYGYTF,TGTGCCAGCATGATGGGGGCGGTCTATGGCTACACCTTC
TRBV7-2,TRBJ2-7,.,TRBD2,CASSPDSGGPPYEQYF,TGTGCCAGCAGCCCAGATAGCGGGGGCCCTCCCTACGAGCAGTACTTC
TRBV6-6,TRBJ2-7,.,.,CASSRASSEQYF,TGTGCCAGCAGTCGGGCTAGCTCCGAGCAGTACTTC
TRBV4-2,TRBJ2-7,.,.,CASSQRQRAGNYEQYF,TGTGCCAGCAGCCAGCGGCAGCGGGCGGGAAACTACGAGCAGTACTTC
TRBV4-2,TRBJ2-7,.,TRBD2,CASSQQGAGLGYEQYF,TGTGCCAGCAGCCAACAGGGAGCGGGACTAGGCTACGAGCAGTACTTC
TRBV5-6,TRBJ2-7,.,.,CASSLGQGRYEQYF,TGTGCCAGCAGCTTGGGGCAGGGGCGGTACGAGCAGTACTTC
TRBV19,TRBJ2-2,.,TRBD2,CASSPGRGLAGTGELFF,TGTGCCAGTAGTCCGGGCCGGGGACTAGCGGGCACCGGGGAGCTGTTTTTT
TRBV5-3,TRBJ1-2,.,TRBD1,CARGQGDGYTF,TGTGCCAGAGGACAGGGGGATGGCTACACCTTC
TRBV6-1,TRBJ2-7,.,TRBD1,CASSDGQGASEQYF,TGTGCCAGCAGTGACGGACAGGGGGCTAGCGAGCAGTACTTC
TRBV28,TRBJ2-1,.,.,CASAGRILSSNEQFF,TGTGCCAGCGCGGGGAGGATCTTGAGTAGTAATGAGCAGTTCTTC
TRBV5-1,TRBJ1-6,.,TRBD1,CASSLEGQGADSPLHF,TGCGCCAGCAGCTTAGAGGGACAGGGGGCAGATTCACCCCTCCACTTT
TRBV4-1,TRBJ2-3,.,.,CASSQDQSGGPSTDTQYF,TGCGCCAGCAGCCAAGATCAGTCGGGCGGGCCGAGCACAGATACGCAGTATTTT
TRBV4-1,TRBJ1-4,few,.,CASSQDLWVTRDEKLFF,TGCGCCAGCAGCCAAGATCTTTGGGTGACTCGAGATGAAAAACTGTTTTTT
TRBV7-9,TRBJ1-1,.,.,CASSPGVGGHMNTEAFF,TGTGCCAGCAGCCCAGGTGTTGGTGGGCATATGAACACTGAAGCTTTCTTT
TRBV4-1,TRBJ2-7,.,.,CASSQEDKSYEQYF,TGCGCCAGCAGCCAAGAAGACAAGTCCTACGAGCAGTACTTC
TRBV6-1,TRBJ1-2,few,.,CASLRARDYGYTF,TGTGCCAGCTTGAGGGCGCGGGACTATGGCTACACCTTC
TRBV7-9,TRBJ2-2,.,TRBD2,CASSFSGGATGELFF,TGTGCCAGCAGCTTTAGCGGGGGGGCCACCGGGGAGCTGTTTTTT
TRBV7-2,TRBJ1-4,few,.,CASSPQIGEKLFF,TGTGCCAGCAGTCCTCAGATTGGTGAAAAACTGTTTTTT
TRBV5-1,TRBJ2-3,.,.,CASSLPRGDSTDTQYF,TGCGCCAGCAGCTTGCCCAGGGGGGATAGCACAGATACGCAGTATTTT
TRBV5-4,TRBJ2-3,.,.,CASSLERLVHPDTQYF,TGTGCCAGCAGCTTGGAAAGACTAGTCCATCCAGATACGCAGTATTTT
TRBV6-6,TRBJ1-3,.,TRBD1,CASRQAGNRGRNTIYF,TGTGCCAGCAGGCAAGCCGGAAACAGGGGGAGAAACACCATATATTTT
TRBV19,TRBJ2-2,few,.,CASSPANTGELFF,TGTGCCAGTAGTCCCGCGAACACCGGGGAGCTGTTTTTT
TRBV7-8,TRBJ2-2,.,TRBD2,CASSLVAGGPGELFF,TGTGCCAGCAGCTTAGTAGCGGGGGGGCCCGGGGAGCTGTTTTTT
TRBV18,TRBJ1-5,.,TRBD1,CASSPDRGRGSQHF,TGTGCCAGCTCCCCGGACAGGGGGCGCGGGTCCCAGCATTTT
TRBV6-5,TRBJ2-3,.,.,CASSYYRGGGTDTQYF,TGTGCCAGCAGTTACTATAGGGGGGGCGGCACAGATACGCAGTATTTT
TRBV2,TRBJ2-2,few,TRBD1,CASRARQGSGELFF,TGTGCCAGCAGGGCCCGACAGGGCTCCGGGGAGCTGTTTTTT
TRBV5-1,TRBJ1-2,.,.,CASSLERGSPYGYTF,TGCGCCAGCAGCTTGGAAAGGGGGTCGCCCTATGGCTACACCTTC
TRBV6-6,TRBJ1-2,.,.,CASCGENRDYTF,TGTGCCAGTTGTGGAGAAAACCGGGACTACACCTTC
TRBV6-5,TRBJ1-1,.,TRBD1,CASSYPGTGGTEAFF,TGTGCCAGCAGCTACCCCGGGACAGGGGGCACTGAAGCTTTCTTT
TRBV30,TRBJ1-1,.,.,CAWSVRIGTKLRTEAFF,TGTGCCTGGAGTGTTCGGATCGGGACAAAATTGAGGACTGAAGCTTTCTTT
TRBV28,TRBJ1-2,few,.,CASTTMVPGNYGYTF,TGTGCCAGCACAACCATGGTACCGGGAAACTATGGCTACACCTTC
TRBV28,TRBJ1-5,.,TRBD1,CASSFGTGYPNQPQHF,TGTGCCAGCAGTTTCGGGACAGGGTACCCAAATCAGCCCCAGCATTTT
TRBV6-5,TRBJ2-1,.,.,CASSYSSYNEQFF,TGTGCCAGCAGTTACTCCAGTTACAATGAGCAGTTCTTC
TRBV27,TRBJ1-1,.,TRBD1,CASTRRTGGRDTEAFF,TGTGCCAGCACCAGACGGACAGGGGGCAGGGACACTGAAGCTTTCTTT
TRBV5-6,TRBJ1-2,once,.,CASSVTDYGYTF,TGTGCCAGCAGCGTAACGGACTATGGCTACACCTTC
TRBV5-1,TRBJ2-2,.,TRBD1,CASSSQGMEAGELFF,TGCGCCAGCAGCTCACAGGGGATGGAGGCCGGGGAGCTGTTTTTT
TRBV29-1,TRBJ1-2,.,.,CSVFDTVVSGYTF,TGCAGCGTTTTCGACACAGTAGTCTCCGGCTACACCTTC
TRBV19,TRBJ2-7,.,TRBD1,CASSIGDSSYEQYF,TGTGCCAGTAGTATTGGGGACAGCTCCTACGAGCAGTACTTC
TRBV6-5,TRBJ1-3,few,.,CASSTRDSGNTIYF,TGTGCCAGCAGTACTCGGGACTCTGGAAACACCATATATTTT
TRBV28,TRBJ2-7,.,TRBD1,CASSLGQPFHEQYF,TGTGCCAGCAGTCTGGGACAGCCCTTTCACGAGCAGTACTTC
TRBV10-1,TRBJ2-2,.,TRBD1,CASSDDRDRGPGELFF,TGCGCCAGCAGTGACGACCGGGACAGGGGGCCCGGGGAGCTGTTTTTT
TRBV9,TRBJ2-5,.,.,CASSVATDRVETQYF,TGTGCCAGCAGCGTAGCTACAGATAGAGTCGAGACCCAGTACTTC
TRBV19,TRBJ1-2,few,.,CASSIGTNYGYTF,TGTGCCAGTAGTATTGGCACTAACTATGGCTACACCTTC
TRBV9,TRBJ1-2,few,.,CASSVETGPDYGYTF,TGTGCCAGCAGCGTAGAAACAGGCCCCGACTATGGCTACACCTTC
TRBV29-1,TRBJ1-1,.,TRBD1,CSVTGQGSEAFF,TGCAGCGTGACGGGACAGGGCTCTGAAGCTTTCTTT
TRBV18,TRBJ1-3,.,.,CASTMRESRLSGNTIYF,TGTGCCAGCACTATGAGAGAGTCTCGCCTCTCTGGAAACACCATATATTTT
TRBV27,TRBJ2-1,.,TRBD1,CASSSPGQGYNEQFF,TGTGCCAGCAGTTCACCGGGACAGGGTTACAATGAGCAGTTCTTC
TRBV10-1,TRBJ2-5,.,TRBD1,CASSLTGTLETQYF,TGCGCCAGCAGTCTGACAGGGACGTTGGAGACCCAGTACTTC
TRBV5-6,TRBJ2-3,few,.,CASSLGQVFTDTQYF,TGTGCCAGCAGCTTGGGACAGGTGTTCACAGATACGCAGTATTTT
TRBV15,TRBJ2-7,.,.,CATSRGSWREAQHYEQYF,TGTGCCACCAGCAGAGGAAGTTGGAGGGAGGCCCAACACTACGAGCAGTACTTC